This T cell receptor (beta chain) was profiled in a study of blood T cells in healthy people across ages. V was pared by 4 bases and J by 5 bases, with 14 bases between. The CDR3 is 15 amino acids. The second PCR ran about 6 to 12 cycles with a sample-barcoded 5' primer and J-beta primers. TCRdb processed the 5' RACE reads anew with MiXCR; each CDR3 protein has one entry. The sample holds 720,000 or so distinct CDR3 sequences, 40% to 45% seen once. The chain carries TRBV12-3 or TRBV12-4 and TRBJ1-4; D not resolved. The sample was blood. This receptor was obtained from an elderly man in good health. The CDR3 sequence is CASSSGPVPNEKLFF. CDR3 DNA: TGTGCCAGCAGTTCCGGGCCGGTTCCCAATGAAAAACTGTTTTTT.